These 20 T cell receptor beta chains share one sample of origin, sequenced in a study of cytomegalovirus exposure and HLA in healthy donors. It was with 60 Vbeta and 13 Jbeta primers that the PCR ran. Sequenced by immunoSEQ multiplex PCR; TCRdb stores in-frame clones only, minus some. The sample has about 130,000 clones, approximately 75% seen once. Input material: PBMCs. Receptor source: a woman between 35 and 50 years old in good health and CMV-seropositive.

The chain links TRBV28 to TRBJ2-6; TRBD1 agrees at 8 bases. The CDR3 is made up of 17 amino acids. V shed 5 bases, J shed 4 bases, and the junction held 10 bases outside the gene matches. Germline V gives CDR1 MDHEN, CDR2 SYDVKM. CDR3 sequence reads: CASSAPGGAGGANVLTF. CDR3 nucleotides: TGTGCCAGCAGTGCCCCAGGGGGCGCTGGAGGGGCCAACGTCCTGACTTTC. Drawing the rest from reference TRBV28 and TRBJ2-6, the complete variable domain is DVKVTQSSRYLVKRTGEKVFLECVQDMDHENMFWYRQDPGLGLRLIYFSYDVKMKEKGDIPEGYSVSREKKERFSLILESASTNQTSMYLCASSAPGGAGGANVLTFGAGSRLTVL.

The genes are TRBV21-1 and TRBJ1-5; TRBD1 is the table's D call, not checked against the DNA. TRBV21-1 is an annotated pseudogene. This CDR3 region has 16 residues. The DNA for the CDR3 is TGTGCCAGCAGCAAGGGAGACAGGGTGGGGACTCAGCCCCAGCATTTT. This codes for CASSKGDRVGTQPQHF.

J is TRBJ2-2 and V is TRBV2; no definite D call. CDR3 length: 14 residues. From germline, CDR1 is SNHLY and CDR2 FYNNEI. V lost 0 bases, J lost 4 bases, and 6 bases lay in between. CDR3 sequence (DNA): TGTGCCAGCAGTGAAGCTCTCAGCACCGGGGAGCTGTTTTTT. It codes for CASSEALSTGELFF.

V is TRBV19 and J is TRBJ1-1; no reliable D call. CDR3 length equals 16 residues. V was pared by 1 base and J by 1 base, with 13 bases between. The germline gives CDR1 LNHDA, CDR2 SQIVND (reference sequence). The DNA for the CDR3 is TGTGCCAGTAGTATAGGGGCTGGGCTCTGGAACACTGAAGCTTTCTTT. Protein product: CASSIGAGLWNTEAFF.

The CDR3 region has the DNA TGTGCCAGCAGCTTAGGGGGGCTGGGAAGTGCAGATACGCAGTATTTT. Protein sequence: CASSLGGLGSADTQYF. The V and J genes are TRBV7-2 and TRBJ2-3; D perhaps matches TRBD1 (6 bases). Germline V gene data show CDR1 as SGHTA and CDR2 as FQGNSA. The CDR3 loop spans 16 amino acids. Trimming shortened V by 1 base and J by 4 bases, and 15 bases separated the two germline ends.

This chain uses TRBV5-1 with TRBJ2-7; maybe TRBD2 (5 bases). Between the trimmed V and J ends, which lost 4 bases and 2 bases, there was a span of 22 bases. This CDR3 has 17 amino acids. From germline, CDR1 is SGHRS and CDR2 YFSETQ. As DNA, the CDR3 is TGCGCCAGCAGCCAGGACTTGACGGGCGGATTACCCTACGAGCAGTACTTC. Its protein is CASSQDLTGGLPYEQYF.

The chain recombines TRBV5-8 with TRBJ2-7, with TRBD1 matching 8 bases. The CDR3 is 14 residues long. V lost 4 bases to trimming and J lost 4 bases; unmatched junction nucleotides: 7. Germline loops: CDR1 SGHTS, CDR2 YDEGEE. This CDR3 reads CASSLQGVGYEQYF. The CDR3 DNA reads TGTGCCAGCAGCCTACAGGGGGTAGGGTACGAGCAGTACTTC.

This rearrangement joins TRBV2 to TRBJ1-2, with 9 bases that match TRBD1. In germline, CDR1 is SNHLY, CDR2 FYNNEI. This CDR3 has 14 amino acids. V lost 2 bases to trimming and J lost 4 bases; unmatched junction nucleotides: 2. The DNA for the CDR3 is TGTGCCAGCAGTGAAAGACAGGGGGTCTATGGCTACACCTTC. It is translated as CASSERQGVYGYTF.

The chain has TRBV29-1 and TRBJ2-5, with a tentative D call TRBD1 (6 bases). The J call is doubtful: the DNA matches TRBJ2-7 better. From germline, CDR1 is SQVTM and CDR2 ANQGSEA. The CDR3 totals 15 residues. CDR3 in amino acids: CSVELFPDSSYEQYF. In DNA, the CDR3 is TGCAGCGTCGAGTTATTCCCGGACAGCTCCTACGAGCAGTACTTC.

This chain connects TRBV10-3 to TRBJ2-7; D perhaps matches TRBD2 (5 bases). This CDR3 is 14 amino acids long. Germline CDR1 reads ENHRY; CDR2 reads SYGVKD. Trimming took 11 bases from V and 0 from J, leaving 17 bases between them. This chain's CDR3 is CAVTSGISSYEQYF. CDR3 nucleotide sequence: TGTGCCGTAACCTCCGGGATTAGCTCCTACGAGCAGTACTTC.

J is TRBJ1-1 and V is TRBV28; 9 nucleotides agree with TRBD1. The CDR3 loop spans 14 amino acids. Germline CDR1 is MDHEN and CDR2 is SYDVKM. The J segment lost 3 bases and the V segment lost 7 bases, leaving 6 bases of the junction unmatched. As DNA, the CDR3 is TGTGCCAGCACCGCCGACAGGGGGGACACTGAAGCTTTCTTT. It encodes CASTADRGDTEAFF.

To note about this clone: The junction and the germline gene differ at one end; a read error may be behind it. The gene calls are TRBV5-6 and TRBJ2-7, with a possible D match to TRBD2 (6 bases). From germline, CDR1 is SGHDT and CDR2 YYEEEE. The CDR3 consists of 11 residues. In DNA, the CDR3 is TGTGCCAGCACCCTGCGAGGGGAGGAGACCTTC. It codes for CASTLRGEETF.

The chain carries TRBV14 and TRBJ1-1; the D is unclear. The CDR3 runs 13 residues. The V gene lost 8 bases and the J gene lost 3 bases, with 13 bases spanning the gap. CDR1 and CDR2 from the germline V gene are SGHDN and FVKESK. The CDR3 nucleotides are TGTGCCAGCGAGAGGATCGTTTACACTGAAGCTTTCTTT. Amino acids: CASERIVYTEAFF. Based on the CDR3 plus reference TRBV14 and TRBJ1-1, the full variable domain is EAGVTQFPSHSVIEKGQTVTLRCDPISGHDNLYWYRRVMGKEIKFLLHFVKESKQDESGMPNNRFLAERTGGTYSTLKVQPAELEDSGVYFCASERIVYTEAFFGQGTRLTVV.

This clone showed up just a few times. The chain combines TRBV6-1 with TRBJ1-1; a weak D match, TRBD1 (5 bases). The germline V gene has CDR1 MNHNS and CDR2 SASEGT. V lost 10 bases and J 5 bases, leaving 20 bases between the germline ends. This CDR3 has 14 residues. CDR3 bases: TGTGCCATCGACCTAGCGGGCGGGGGGACTGAAGCTTTCTTT. It specifies CAIDLAGGGTEAFF.

V is TRBV5-1 and J is TRBJ2-1, with no clear D. The length of the CDR3 is 14 residues. From germline, CDR1 is SGHRS and CDR2 YFSETQ. The V gene lost 2 bases and the J gene lost 8 bases, with 14 bases spanning the gap. The CDR3 loop is CASSFDSSNDEQFF. The CDR3 DNA is TGCGCCAGCAGCTTCGACTCCTCAAACGATGAGCAGTTCTTC.

The rearrangement links TRBV28 to TRBJ1-5; D is uncertain. Trimming cost V 3 bases and J 6 bases, with 9 bases left between them. The CDR3 is 13 residues long. Per the germline V gene, CDR1 is MDHEN and CDR2 is SYDVKM. The DNA of the CDR3 is TGTGCCAGCAGTTTGGAGGTCGTTCAGCCCCAGCATTTT. Translated, it gives CASSLEVVQPQHF. Combining the CDR3 with reference TRBV28 and TRBJ1-5 gives the whole variable domain DVKVTQSSRYLVKRTGEKVFLECVQDMDHENMFWYRQDPGLGLRLIYFSYDVKMKEKGDIPEGYSVSREKKERFSLILESASTNQTSMYLCASSLEVVQPQHFGDGTRLSIL.

For the CDR3, the DNA is TGTGCCAGCAGACTAGCGGGGGTCCGTTCCAGCTCCTACGAGCAGTACTTC. Translated, it gives CASRLAGVRSSSYEQYF. V gene TRBV2 combines with J gene TRBJ2-7; 11 nucleotides align to TRBD2. The CDR3 contains 17 residues. Germline CDR1 reads SNHLY; CDR2 reads FYNNEI. With V trimmed by 6 bases and J by 0 bases, 10 bases remained unmatched. The variable domain in full, completed from reference TRBV2 and TRBJ2-7, reads EPEVTQTPSHQVTQMGQEVILRCVPISNHLYFYWYRQILGQKVEFLVSFYNNEISEKSEIFDDQFSVERPDGSNFTLKIRSTKLEDSAMYFCASRLAGVRSSSYEQYFGPGTRLTVT.

In this sample, this clone turned up a few times. This chain links TRBV7-2 with TRBJ2-7; the D gene is possibly TRBD2 (5 bases). Trimming left V 5 bases short and J 4 bases short, with 9 bases between. This CDR3 spans 12 amino acids. Germline V gene data show CDR1 as SGHTA and CDR2 as FQGNSA. This chain's CDR3 is CASSPGGYEQYF. CDR3 in DNA: TGTGCCAGCAGCCCCGGAGGATACGAGCAGTACTTC.

The chain carries TRBV7-3 and TRBJ1-1, with D tentatively TRBD1 (6 bases). CDR3 length: 17 residues. Germline V gives CDR1 SGHTA, CDR2 FQGTGA. The V end was cut by 2 bases, the J end by 0 bases, with 16 bases between. The CDR3 is CASSLGRGRFMNTEAFF. The CDR3 DNA reads as TGTGCCAGCAGCTTAGGCAGGGGACGGTTTATGAACACTGAAGCTTTCTTT. Full variable domain (rest looked up from reference TRBV7-3 and TRBJ1-1): GAGVSQTPSNKVTEKGKYVELRCDPISGHTALYWYRQSLGQGPEFLIYFQGTGAADDSGLPNDRFFAVRPEGSVSTLKIQRTERGDSAVYLCASSLGRGRFMNTEAFFGQGTRLTVV.

V usage is TRBV25-1 and J usage is TRBJ2-2; 8 bases match TRBD1. V shed 1 base, J shed 3 bases, and the junction held 1 base outside the gene matches. CDR1 is MGHDK, CDR2 SYGVNS, per germline. The CDR3 is 15 amino acids. The CDR3 is CASSESDRDTGELFF. In DNA, the CDR3 is TGTGCCAGCAGTGAATCGGACAGGGACACCGGGGAGCTGTTTTTT.